These 29 T cell receptor beta chains share one sample of origin, sequenced in a study of T cells expressing NK-cell markers. TCRdb reprocessed the 5' RACE reads, keeping one entry per CDR3 protein, no DNA. The sample table includes tens of thousands of distinct CDR3 sequences. Sequences were obtained from blood T cells: a sorted CD56 or NKG2C T cell subset, CD4+ or CD8+ T cells, or bulk PBMC T cells (not recorded which). Receptors originate from a woman between 18 and 75 years old in good health.

V usage is TRBV2 and J usage is TRBJ2-6; TCRdb gives TRBD1 as the D gene, but with no DNA this cannot be confirmed. The CDR3 loop spans 16 amino acids. CDR1 and CDR2 (germline): SNHLY, FYNNEI. CDR3 amino acids: CARGAGQISGANVLTF.

The V gene is TRBV7-9, the J gene TRBJ1-4. The CDR3 covers 14 residues. Germline lookup yields CDR1 SEHNR and CDR2 FQNEAQ (reference sequence). Here the CDR3 reads CASSLPPTNEKLFF.

The V gene is TRBV20-1, the J gene TRBJ2-1; as DNA is missing, the TRBD1 call by TCRdb cannot be tested. CDR1 DFQATT and CDR2 SNEGSKA come from the germline V gene (reference sequence). This CDR3 has 15 residues. The CDR3 region is CSAREPRDRSNEQFF.

V usage is TRBV12-3 or TRBV12-4 and J usage is TRBJ1-4; absent DNA, TCRdb's TRBD1 call cannot be checked. The CDR3 contains 13 residues. The CDR3 loop is CASSPGPSEKLFF.

The chain employs TRBV5-1 and TRBJ2-3; there is no DNA to check the TCRdb D call of TRBD2. The CDR3 consists of 16 residues. The germline V gene encodes CDR1 SGHRS and CDR2 YFSETQ. The CDR3 here is CASSLAPTSGSDTQYF. Supplemented by reference TRBV5-1 and TRBJ2-3, the full variable domain reads KAGVTQTPRYLIKTRGQQVTLSCSPISGHRSVSWYQQTPGQGLQFLFEYFSETQRNKGNFPGRFSGRQFSNSRSEMNVSTLELGDSALYLCASSLAPTSGSDTQYFGPGTRLTVL.

The chain is built from TRBV25-1 and TRBJ2-5; no DNA is available, so the TRBD2 call from TCRdb remains unchecked. CDR3 length: 17 amino acids. Germline V CDR1 and CDR2: MGHDK, SYGVNS. This CDR3 is CASSGVLSLAGKETQYF. Full variable domain (remainder filled in from reference TRBV25-1 and TRBJ2-5): EADIYQTPRYLVIGTGKKITLECSQTMGHDKMYWYQQDPGMELHLIHYSYGVNSTEKGDLSSESTVSRIRTEHFPLTLESARPSHTSQYLCASSGVLSLAGKETQYFGPGTRLLVL.

V usage is TRBV5-4 and J usage is TRBJ2-2. Germline CDR1 is SGHNT and CDR2 is YYREEE (reference sequence). The CDR3 contains 14 residues. Here the CDR3 reads CASSGESFTGELFF.

The CDR3 loop is CASSQEAGESYEQYF. The chain uses TRBV4-2 and TRBJ2-7; checking the TCRdb D call of TRBD2 is not possible without DNA. Per germline, CDR1 LGHNA and CDR2 YNFKEQ. This CDR3 is built from 15 residues.

The chain links TRBV7-3 to TRBJ2-1; TCRdb's D call, TRBD1, is unchecked because there is no DNA. This CDR3 has 13 residues. Germline assignment: CDR1 SGHTA and CDR2 FQGTGA. CDR3 in amino acids: CASSLTPGNEQFF.

The chain joins TRBV10-3 to TRBJ2-5; TCRdb outputs TRBD1, but without DNA this stays unchecked. Germline V gene data show CDR1 as ENHRY and CDR2 as SYGVKD. This CDR3 spans 12 amino acids. The CDR3 spells CAGRDRDGTQYF.

The rearrangement links TRBV2 to TRBJ2-3; there is no DNA to check the TCRdb D call of TRBD2. The CDR3 has 15 amino acids. The germline gives CDR1 SNHLY, CDR2 FYNNEI. This CDR3 is CASNRAGGYTDTQYF.

The chain combines TRBV7-2 with TRBJ1-3. CDR1 is SGHTA, CDR2 FQGNSA, per germline. The CDR3 length is 14 residues. The CDR3 reads CASSLAPSGNTIYF.

V and J are TRBV29-1 and TRBJ1-1. CDR1 and CDR2 (germline): SQVTM, ANQGSEA. This CDR3 region has 14 residues. CDR3 residues: CSVSDTGENTEAFF.

CDR3 in amino acids: CASSLDQGNEQFF. The V call is TRBV5-1, the J call TRBJ2-1. From germline, CDR1 is SGHRS and CDR2 YFSETQ. The CDR3 is 13 residues long.

The rearrangement joins TRBV21-1 to TRBJ2-3; TCRdb selects TRBD2, and the lack of DNA leaves this call unchecked. TRBV21-1 is given as a pseudogene. This CDR3 comprises 15 residues. The CDR3 spells CASRGLAGFTDTQYF.

The chain uses TRBV3-1 and TRBJ2-7. The CDR3 is made up of 12 amino acids. The germline V gene has CDR1 LGHDT and CDR2 YNNKEL (reference sequence). The CDR3 sequence is CASSQTWYEQYF.

The genes are TRBV6-5 and TRBJ2-1; there is no DNA to check the TCRdb D call of TRBD2. CDR3 size: 17 residues. Germline V gives CDR1 MNHEY, CDR2 SVGAGI. The CDR3 here is CASSYGADIAGVDEQFF.

The genes are TRBV13 and TRBJ2-5. In germline, CDR1 is PRHDT, CDR2 FYEKMQ (reference sequence). CDR3 length: 11 residues. The CDR3 here is CASSHQETQYF.

The chain couples TRBV4-2 to TRBJ1-1; there is no DNA to check the TCRdb D call of TRBD1. This CDR3 spans 16 amino acids. Germline V CDR1 and CDR2: LGHNA, YNFKEQ. CDR3 sequence: CASSRASQGKNTEAFF.

The gene calls are TRBV12-3 or TRBV12-4 and TRBJ2-1; TCRdb outputs TRBD2, but without DNA this stays unchecked. This CDR3 region has 17 residues. The CDR3 sequence: CASSLSSGGAGWNEQFF.

The chain carries TRBV13 and TRBJ2-4; TCRdb's assignment of TRBD2 cannot be checked, as there is no DNA. CDR1 PRHDT and CDR2 FYEKMQ come from the germline V gene (reference sequence). The CDR3 is made up of 15 amino acids. This chain's CDR3 is CASSRRGLAKNIQYF.

The chain joins TRBV4-1 to TRBJ2-7; TCRdb gives TRBD2 as the D gene, but with no DNA this cannot be confirmed. In germline, CDR1 is MGHRA, CDR2 YSYEKL. CDR3 length: 16 residues. The CDR3 sequence is CASSQETTSGYYEQYF.

This sequence joins TRBV7-2 and TRBJ1-4. The CDR3 covers 15 residues. Germline V gene data show CDR1 as SGHTA and CDR2 as FQGNSA. The CDR3 spells CASSSDGVTNEKLFF.

The chain has TRBV9 and TRBJ2-3; TCRdb gives TRBD2 as the D gene, but with no DNA this cannot be confirmed. Germline V lookup: CDR1 SGDLS, CDR2 YYNGEE. This CDR3 is 16 amino acids long. This chain's CDR3 is CASSRTSGGLTDTQYF.

CDR3 amino acids: CSAATGYGYTF. The chain recombines TRBV20-1 with TRBJ1-2; the TRBD1 assignment by TCRdb is unverifiable without DNA. This CDR3 region has 11 residues. In germline, CDR1 is DFQATT, CDR2 SNEGSKA (reference sequence).

The CDR3 loop reads CSVPQSRENTGELFF. This sequence joins TRBV29-1 and TRBJ2-2; the TRBD1 assignment by TCRdb is unverifiable without DNA. The CDR3 is 15 residues long. The germline V gene encodes CDR1 SQVTM and CDR2 ANQGSEA.

This clonotype ranks as medium-sized in terms of frequency. The chain carries TRBV20-1 and TRBJ2-3; TCRdb selects TRBD2, and the lack of DNA leaves this call unchecked. This CDR3 region has 16 residues. Germline values: CDR1 DFQATT, CDR2 SNEGSKA (reference sequence). CDR3 sequence reads: CSAREVLAGASDTQYF.

The chain uses TRBV20-1 and TRBJ2-1. Germline CDR1 and CDR2: DFQATT and SNEGSKA (reference sequence). The CDR3 runs 14 residues. CDR3 sequence: CSASTGRTYNEQFF.

This chain links TRBV4-1 with TRBJ2-7; TCRdb returns TRBD2, unconfirmable since there is no DNA. Germline V lookup: CDR1 MGHRA, CDR2 YSYEKL. The CDR3 extends over 15 amino acids. CDR3 sequence: CASSQEAAGTYEQYF.